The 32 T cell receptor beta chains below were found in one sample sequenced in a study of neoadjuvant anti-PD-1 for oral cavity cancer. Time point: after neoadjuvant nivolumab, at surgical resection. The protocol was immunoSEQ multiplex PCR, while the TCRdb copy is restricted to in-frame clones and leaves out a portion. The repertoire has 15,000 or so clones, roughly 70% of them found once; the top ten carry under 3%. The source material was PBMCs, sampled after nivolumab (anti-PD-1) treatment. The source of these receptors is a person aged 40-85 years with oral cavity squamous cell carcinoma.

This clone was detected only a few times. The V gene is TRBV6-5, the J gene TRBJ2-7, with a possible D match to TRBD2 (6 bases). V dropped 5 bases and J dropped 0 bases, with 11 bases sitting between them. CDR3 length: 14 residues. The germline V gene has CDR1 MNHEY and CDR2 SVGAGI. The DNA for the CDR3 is TGTGCCAGCAGTGCGGGGAGGTCCTCCTACGAGCAGTACTTC. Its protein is CASSAGRSSYEQYF.

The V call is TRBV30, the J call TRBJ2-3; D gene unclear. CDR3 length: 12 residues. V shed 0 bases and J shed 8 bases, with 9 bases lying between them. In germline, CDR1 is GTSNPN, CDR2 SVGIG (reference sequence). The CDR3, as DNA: TGTGCCTGGAGTGTGGACGGACCTACGCAGTATTTT. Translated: CAWSVDGPTQYF.

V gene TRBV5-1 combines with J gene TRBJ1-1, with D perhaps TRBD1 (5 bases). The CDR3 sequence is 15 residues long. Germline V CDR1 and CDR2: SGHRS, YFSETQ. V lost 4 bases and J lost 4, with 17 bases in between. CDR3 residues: CASSQHTGLSTEAFF. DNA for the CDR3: TGCGCCAGCAGCCAACACACAGGATTGAGCACTGAAGCTTTCTTT.

Here the CDR3 DNA reads TGTGCCAGCAGCTTAGGTGGGACGGATAATGAAAAACTGTTTTTT. Encoded protein: CASSLGGTDNEKLFF. The chain has TRBV7-9 and TRBJ1-4; TRBD1 might be the D (5 bases). This CDR3 is built from 15 residues. Trimming took 1 base from V and 4 from J, leaving 10 bases between them. Germline assignment: CDR1 SEHNR and CDR2 FQNEAQ (reference sequence).

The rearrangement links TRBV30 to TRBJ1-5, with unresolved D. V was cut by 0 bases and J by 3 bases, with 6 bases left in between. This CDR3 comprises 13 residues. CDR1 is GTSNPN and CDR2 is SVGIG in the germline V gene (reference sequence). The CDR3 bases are TGTGCCTGGAGTGTTCAGTCCAATCAGCCCCAGCATTTT. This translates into CAWSVQSNQPQHF.

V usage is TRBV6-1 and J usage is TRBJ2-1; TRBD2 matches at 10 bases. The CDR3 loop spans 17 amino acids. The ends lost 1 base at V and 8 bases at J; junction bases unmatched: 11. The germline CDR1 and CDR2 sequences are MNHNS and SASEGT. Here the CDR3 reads CASSEVLPGLALDEQFF. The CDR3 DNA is TGTGCCAGCAGTGAAGTCCTCCCGGGACTAGCGCTGGATGAGCAGTTCTTC.

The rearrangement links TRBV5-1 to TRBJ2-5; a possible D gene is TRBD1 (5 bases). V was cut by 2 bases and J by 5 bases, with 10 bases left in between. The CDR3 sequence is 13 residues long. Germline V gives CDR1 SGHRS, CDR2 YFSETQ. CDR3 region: CASSLQASETQYF. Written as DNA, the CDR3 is TGCGCCAGCAGCTTACAGGCTTCGGAGACCCAGTACTTC.

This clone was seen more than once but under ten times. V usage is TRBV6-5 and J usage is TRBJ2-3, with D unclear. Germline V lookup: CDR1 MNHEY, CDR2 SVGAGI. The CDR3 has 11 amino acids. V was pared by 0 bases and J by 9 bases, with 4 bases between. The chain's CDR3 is CASSYSSTQYF. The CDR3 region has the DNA TGTGCCAGCAGTTACTCATCGACGCAGTATTTT.

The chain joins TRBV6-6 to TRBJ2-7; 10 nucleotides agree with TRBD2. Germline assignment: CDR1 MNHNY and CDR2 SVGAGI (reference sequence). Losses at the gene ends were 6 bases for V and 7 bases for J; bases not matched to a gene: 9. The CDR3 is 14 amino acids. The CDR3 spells CASRPVLAGDEQYF. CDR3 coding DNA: TGTGCCAGCAGACCCGTTCTAGCGGGAGATGAGCAGTACTTC.

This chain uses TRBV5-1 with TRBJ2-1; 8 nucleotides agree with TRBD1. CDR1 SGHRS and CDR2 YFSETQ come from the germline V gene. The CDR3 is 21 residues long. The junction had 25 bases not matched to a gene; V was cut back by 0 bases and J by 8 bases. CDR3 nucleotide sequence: TGCGCCAGCAGCTTGGTAGTAGGGGACAGGTCCGATAGCACCACAGAGGATGAGCAGTTCTTC. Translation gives CASSLVVGDRSDSTTEDEQFF.

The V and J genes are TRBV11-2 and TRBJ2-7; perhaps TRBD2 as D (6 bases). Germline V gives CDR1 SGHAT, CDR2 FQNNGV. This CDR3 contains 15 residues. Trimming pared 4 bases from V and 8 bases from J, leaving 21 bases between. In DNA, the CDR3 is TGTGCCAGCAGCTCCCTGACCGGAGGGGAGAGCAAGCAGTACTTC. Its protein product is CASSSLTGGESKQYF.

This chain's CDR3 is CASRLWETQYF. Here the CDR3 DNA reads TGTGCCAGCAGACTGTGGGAGACCCAGTACTTC. The rearrangement joins TRBV7-2 to TRBJ2-5, with no clear D. The CDR3 runs to 11 residues. Per germline, CDR1 SGHTA and CDR2 FQGNSA. Trimming took 6 bases from V and 5 from J, leaving 7 bases between them.

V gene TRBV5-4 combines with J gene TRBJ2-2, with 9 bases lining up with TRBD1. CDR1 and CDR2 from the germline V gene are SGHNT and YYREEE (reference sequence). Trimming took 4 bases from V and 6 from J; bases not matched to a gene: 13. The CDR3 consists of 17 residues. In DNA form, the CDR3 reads TGTGCCAGCAGCAACATACCCGGGACAGGGTTCCCCGGGGAGCTGTTTTTT. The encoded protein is CASSNIPGTGFPGELFF.

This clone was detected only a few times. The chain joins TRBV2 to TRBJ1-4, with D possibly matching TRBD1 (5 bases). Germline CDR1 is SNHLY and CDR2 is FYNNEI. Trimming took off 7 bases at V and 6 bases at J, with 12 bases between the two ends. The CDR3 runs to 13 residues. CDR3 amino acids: CASTGQGYEKLFF. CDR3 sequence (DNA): TGTGCCAGCACTGGCCAGGGTTATGAAAAACTGTTTTTT.

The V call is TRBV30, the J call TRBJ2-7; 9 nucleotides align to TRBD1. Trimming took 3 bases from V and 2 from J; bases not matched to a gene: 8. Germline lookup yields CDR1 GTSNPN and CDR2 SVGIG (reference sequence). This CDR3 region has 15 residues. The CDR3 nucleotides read TGTGCCTGGAGATTCCGACAGGGGGTACCCTACGAGCAGTACTTC. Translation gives CAWRFRQGVPYEQYF.

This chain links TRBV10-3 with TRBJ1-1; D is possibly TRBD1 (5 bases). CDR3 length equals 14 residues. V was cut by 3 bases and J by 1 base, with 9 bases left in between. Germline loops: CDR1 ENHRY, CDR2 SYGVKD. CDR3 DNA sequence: TGTGCCATCAGTGATGGGGGGAAGAACACTGAAGCTTTCTTT. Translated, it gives CAISDGGKNTEAFF.

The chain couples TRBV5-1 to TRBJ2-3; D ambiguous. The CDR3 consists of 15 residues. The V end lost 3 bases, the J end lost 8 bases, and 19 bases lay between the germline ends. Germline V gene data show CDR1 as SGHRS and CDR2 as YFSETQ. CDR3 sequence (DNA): TGCGCCAGCAGCTCCGACGGCCCCGGCACGGGTACGCAGTATTTT. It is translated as CASSSDGPGTGTQYF.

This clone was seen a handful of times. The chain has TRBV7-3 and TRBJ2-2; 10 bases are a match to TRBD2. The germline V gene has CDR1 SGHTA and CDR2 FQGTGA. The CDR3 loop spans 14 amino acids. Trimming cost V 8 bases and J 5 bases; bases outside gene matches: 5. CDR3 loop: CASRAGGSTGELFF. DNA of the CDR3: TGTGCCAGCCGAGCGGGAGGGAGTACCGGGGAGCTGTTTTTT.

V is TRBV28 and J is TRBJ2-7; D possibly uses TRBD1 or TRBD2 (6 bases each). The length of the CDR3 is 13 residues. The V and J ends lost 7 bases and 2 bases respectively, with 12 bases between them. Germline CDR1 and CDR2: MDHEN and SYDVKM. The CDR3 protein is CASIGGGTYEQYF. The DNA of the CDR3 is TGTGCCAGCATCGGAGGGGGAACCTACGAGCAGTACTTC.

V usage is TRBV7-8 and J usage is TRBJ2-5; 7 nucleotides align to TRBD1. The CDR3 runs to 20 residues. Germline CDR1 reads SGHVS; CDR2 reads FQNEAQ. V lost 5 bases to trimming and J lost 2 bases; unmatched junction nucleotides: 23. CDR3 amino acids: CASSPINTPGQFNTQETQYF. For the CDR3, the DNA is TGTGCCAGCAGCCCTATAAATACTCCGGGACAGTTCAACACGCAAGAGACCCAGTACTTC.

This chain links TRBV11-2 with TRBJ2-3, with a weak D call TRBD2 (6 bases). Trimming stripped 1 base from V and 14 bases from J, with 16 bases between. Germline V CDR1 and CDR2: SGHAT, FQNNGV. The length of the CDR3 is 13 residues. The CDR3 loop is CASSLGVAGRLYF. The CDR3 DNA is TGTGCCAGCAGCTTAGGGGTAGCTGGGAGGCTGTATTTT.

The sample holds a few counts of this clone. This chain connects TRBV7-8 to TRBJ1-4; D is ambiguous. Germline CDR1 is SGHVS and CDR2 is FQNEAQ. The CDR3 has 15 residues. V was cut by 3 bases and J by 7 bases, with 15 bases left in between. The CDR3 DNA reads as TGTGCCAGCAGCTTGGGGAGACAAACGGTTGAAAAACTGTTTTTT. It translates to CASSLGRQTVEKLFF.

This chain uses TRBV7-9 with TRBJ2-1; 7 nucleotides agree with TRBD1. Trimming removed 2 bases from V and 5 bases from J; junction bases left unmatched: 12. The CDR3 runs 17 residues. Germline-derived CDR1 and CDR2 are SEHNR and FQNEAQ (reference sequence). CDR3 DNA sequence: TGTGCCAGCAGCTTACCACCTGGGACAGTAGGGGACAATGAGCAGTTCTTC. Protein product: CASSLPPGTVGDNEQFF.

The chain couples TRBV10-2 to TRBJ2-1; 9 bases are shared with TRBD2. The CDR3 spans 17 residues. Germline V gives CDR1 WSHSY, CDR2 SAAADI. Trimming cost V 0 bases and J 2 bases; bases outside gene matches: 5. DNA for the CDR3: TGCGCCAGCAGTGAGTCGGCTAGCGGGACGCCCTACAATGAGCAGTTCTTC. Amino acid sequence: CASSESASGTPYNEQFF.

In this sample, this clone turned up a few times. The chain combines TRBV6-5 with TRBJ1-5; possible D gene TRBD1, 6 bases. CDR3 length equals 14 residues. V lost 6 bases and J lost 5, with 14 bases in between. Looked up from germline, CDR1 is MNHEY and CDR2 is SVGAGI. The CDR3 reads CASRPGTLDQPQHF. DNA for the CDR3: TGTGCCAGCAGGCCCGGGACATTGGATCAGCCCCAGCATTTT.

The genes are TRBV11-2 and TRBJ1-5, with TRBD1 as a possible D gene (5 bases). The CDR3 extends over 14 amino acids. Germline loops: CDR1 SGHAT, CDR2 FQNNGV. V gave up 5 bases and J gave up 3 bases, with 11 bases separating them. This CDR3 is CASSPQGTNQPQHF. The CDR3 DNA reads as TGTGCCAGCAGCCCGCAGGGTACCAATCAGCCCCAGCATTTT.

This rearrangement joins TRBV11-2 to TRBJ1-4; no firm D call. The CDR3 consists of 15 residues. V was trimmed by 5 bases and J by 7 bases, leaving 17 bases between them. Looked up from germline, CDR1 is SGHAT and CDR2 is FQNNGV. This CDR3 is CASSLQTQRAEKLFF. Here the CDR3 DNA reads TGTGCCAGCAGCCTCCAGACCCAGCGGGCTGAAAAACTGTTTTTT.

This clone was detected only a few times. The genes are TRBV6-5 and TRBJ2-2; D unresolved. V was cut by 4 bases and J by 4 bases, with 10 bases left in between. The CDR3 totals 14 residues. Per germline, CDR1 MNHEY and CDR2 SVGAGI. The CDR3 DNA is TGTGCCAGCAGTTCAGGAGAACCCACCGGGGAGCTGTTTTTT. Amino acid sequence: CASSSGEPTGELFF.

CDR3 loop: CASSERTVYGYTF. The CDR3 nucleotides read TGTGCCAGCAGTGAGCGGACAGTCTATGGCTACACCTTC. J is TRBJ1-2 and V is TRBV2; D is possibly TRBD1 (6 bases). V lost 3 bases, J lost 4 bases, and 9 bases lay in between. Per germline, CDR1 SNHLY and CDR2 FYNNEI. CDR3 length: 13 residues.

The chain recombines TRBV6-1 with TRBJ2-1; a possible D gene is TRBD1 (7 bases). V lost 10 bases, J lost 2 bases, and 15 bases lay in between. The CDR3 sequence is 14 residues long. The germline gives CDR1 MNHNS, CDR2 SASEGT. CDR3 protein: CATRGDLAYNEQFF. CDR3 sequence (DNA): TGTGCCACCAGGGGGGACTTGGCCTACAATGAGCAGTTCTTC.

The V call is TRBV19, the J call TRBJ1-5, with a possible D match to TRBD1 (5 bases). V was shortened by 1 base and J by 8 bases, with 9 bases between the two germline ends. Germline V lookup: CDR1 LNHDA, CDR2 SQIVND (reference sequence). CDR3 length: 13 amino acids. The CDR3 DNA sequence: TGTGCCAGTAGTATAGTGGGCAGGGAGCCCCAGCATTTT. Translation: CASSIVGREPQHF.

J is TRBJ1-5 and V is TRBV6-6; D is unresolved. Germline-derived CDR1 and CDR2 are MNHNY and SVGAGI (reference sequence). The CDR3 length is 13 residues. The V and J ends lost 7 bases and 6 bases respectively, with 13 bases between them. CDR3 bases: TGTGCCAGCACCCCCGGCAGCGTTCAGCCCCAGCATTTT. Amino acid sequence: CASTPGSVQPQHF.